The T cell receptor (beta chain) described here comes from a study of CD8 T cells in ankylosing spondylitis. Broader study findings: Clones that were linked to disease were CD8+ and were relatively rare in peripheral blood.

The CDR3 totals 14 residues. Unmatched junction bases numbered 1, after V lost 2 bases and J lost 6 bases. This clonotype has only a few counts. The target antigen is unknown. TCRdb independently ran MiXCR on the 5' RACE reads; one entry per CDR3 protein. The data show approximately 140,000 distinct CDR3 sequences, roughly 44% seen once. This clonotype was obtained from a male donor with ankylosing spondylitis. This chain links TRBV12-3 or TRBV12-4 with TRBJ1-5, with 10 bases fitting TRBD1. The specimen sequenced was synovial fluid, either unsorted or a sorted T cell fraction (not recorded which). The DNA for the CDR3 is TGTGCCAGCAGTTTATGGGACAGGGGTCAGCCCCAGCATTTT. Its protein product is CASSLWDRGQPQHF.